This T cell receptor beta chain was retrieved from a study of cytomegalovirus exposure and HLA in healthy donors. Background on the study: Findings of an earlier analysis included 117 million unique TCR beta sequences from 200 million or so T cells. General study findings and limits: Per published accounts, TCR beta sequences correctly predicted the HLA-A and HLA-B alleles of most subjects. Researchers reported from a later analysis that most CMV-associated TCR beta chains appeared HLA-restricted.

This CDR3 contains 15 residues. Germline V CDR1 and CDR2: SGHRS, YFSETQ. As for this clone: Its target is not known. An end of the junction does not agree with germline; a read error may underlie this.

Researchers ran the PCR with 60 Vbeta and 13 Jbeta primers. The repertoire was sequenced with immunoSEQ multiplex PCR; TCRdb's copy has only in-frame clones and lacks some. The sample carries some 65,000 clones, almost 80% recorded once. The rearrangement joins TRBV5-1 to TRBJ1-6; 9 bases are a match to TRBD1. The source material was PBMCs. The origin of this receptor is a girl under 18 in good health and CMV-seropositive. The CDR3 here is CASSWEDRGGSPLHF. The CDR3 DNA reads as TGCGCCAGCAGCTGGGAGGACAGGGGTGGTTCACCCCTTCACTTT.